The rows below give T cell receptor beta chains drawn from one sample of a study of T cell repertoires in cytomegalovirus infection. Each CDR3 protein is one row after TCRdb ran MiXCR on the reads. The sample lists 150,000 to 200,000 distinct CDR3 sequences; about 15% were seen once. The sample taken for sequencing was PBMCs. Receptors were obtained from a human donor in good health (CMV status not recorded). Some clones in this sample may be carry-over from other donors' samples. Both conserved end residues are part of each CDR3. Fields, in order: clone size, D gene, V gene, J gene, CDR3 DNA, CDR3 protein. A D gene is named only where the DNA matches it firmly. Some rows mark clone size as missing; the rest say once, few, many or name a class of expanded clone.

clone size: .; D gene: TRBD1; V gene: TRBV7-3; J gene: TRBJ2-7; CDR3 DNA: TGTGCCAGAATCGGGACAGGGCCTCACGAGCAGTACTTC; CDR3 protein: CARIGTGPHEQYF
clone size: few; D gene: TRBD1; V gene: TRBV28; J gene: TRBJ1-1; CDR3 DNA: TGTGCCAGCAGTTTATTTGTACAGGGGATGACTGAAGCTTTCTTT; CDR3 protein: CASSLFVQGMTEAFF
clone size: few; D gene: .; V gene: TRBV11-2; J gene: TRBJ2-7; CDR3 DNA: TGTGCCAGCAGCTTTTCCCCTATCCGGACCGTGACGTCCTACGAGCAGTACTTC; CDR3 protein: CASSFSPIRTVTSYEQYF
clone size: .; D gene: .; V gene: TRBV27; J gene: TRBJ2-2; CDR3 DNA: TGTGCCAGCAGTGTCTATTACACCAGGGAGCTGTTTTTT; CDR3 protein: CASSVYYTRELFF
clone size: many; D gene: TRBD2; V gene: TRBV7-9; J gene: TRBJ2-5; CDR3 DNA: TGTGCCAGCAGCTTTTCGGCGGCTAGCGGGACCCAGTACTTC; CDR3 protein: CASSFSAASGTQYF
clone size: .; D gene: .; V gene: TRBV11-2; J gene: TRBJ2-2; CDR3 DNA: TGTGCCAGCAGCTTATACCCCAGGGTTAACACCGGGGAGCTGTTTTTT; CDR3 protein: CASSLYPRVNTGELFF
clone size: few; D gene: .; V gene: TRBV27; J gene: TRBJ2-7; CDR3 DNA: TGTGCCAGCAGTTTATCGGTCCTCGACGAGCAGTACTTC; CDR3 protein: CASSLSVLDEQYF
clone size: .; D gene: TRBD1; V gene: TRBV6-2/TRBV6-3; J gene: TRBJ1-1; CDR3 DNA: TGTGCCAGCAGTGGGGGACAGGTCTGGTATGAAGCTTTCTTT; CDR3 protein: CASSGGQVWYEAFF
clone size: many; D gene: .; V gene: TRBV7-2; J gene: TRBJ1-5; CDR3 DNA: TGTGCCAGCAGCTTGGGGGACTTTCAGCCCCAGCATTTT; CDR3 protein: CASSLGDFQPQHF
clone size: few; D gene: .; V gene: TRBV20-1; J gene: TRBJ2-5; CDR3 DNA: TGCAGTGCTACCCCCCACTCGGGACTCGGGGAGACCCAGTACTTC; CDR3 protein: CSATPHSGLGETQYF
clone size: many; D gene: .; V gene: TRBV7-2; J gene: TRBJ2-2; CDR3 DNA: TGTGCCAGCAGCTTATATCCGGGGGGCAACACCGGGGAGCTGTTTTTT; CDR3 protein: CASSLYPGGNTGELFF
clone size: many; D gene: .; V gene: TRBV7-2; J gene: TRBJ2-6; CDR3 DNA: TGTGCCAGCAGCCCCTGGGGATCTGGGGCCAACGTCCTGACTTTC; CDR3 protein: CASSPWGSGANVLTF
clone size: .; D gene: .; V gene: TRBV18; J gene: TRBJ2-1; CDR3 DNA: TGTGCCAGCTCTGAAACGGACAATGAGCAGTTCTTC; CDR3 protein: CASSETDNEQFF
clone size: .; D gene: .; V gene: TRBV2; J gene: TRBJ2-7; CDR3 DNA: TGTGCCAGCAGTGAAGGCTTGGGGTTCCTTCGGCAGTACTTC; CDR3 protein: CASSEGLGFLRQYF
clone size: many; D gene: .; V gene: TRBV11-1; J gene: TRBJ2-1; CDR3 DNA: TGTGCCAGCAGCCCAGAGGGGGTGTACAATGAGCAGTTCTTC; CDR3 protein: CASSPEGVYNEQFF
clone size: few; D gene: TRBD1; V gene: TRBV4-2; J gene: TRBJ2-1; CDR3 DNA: TGTGCCGCCGGGACAGGGGCTTACAATGAGCAGTTCTTC; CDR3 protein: CAAGTGAYNEQFF
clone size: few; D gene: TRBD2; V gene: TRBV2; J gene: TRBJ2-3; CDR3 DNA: TGTGCCAGCAGTCCTTGGGGACTAGCGGGAGGGCCAGATACGCAGTATTTT; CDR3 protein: CASSPWGLAGGPDTQYF
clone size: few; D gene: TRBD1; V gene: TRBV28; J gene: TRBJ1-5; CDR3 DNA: TGTGCCAGCAGTGACAGGGCTGGTCAGCCCCAGCATTTT; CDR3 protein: CASSDRAGQPQHF
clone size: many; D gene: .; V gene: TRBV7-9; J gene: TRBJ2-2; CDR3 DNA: TGTGCCAGCAGCTTTGACAGAAACACCGGGGAGCTGTTTTTT; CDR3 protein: CASSFDRNTGELFF
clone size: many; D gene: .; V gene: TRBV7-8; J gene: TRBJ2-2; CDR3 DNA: TGTGCCAGCAGCCCCGGAGGGGGGCGGATCGGGGAGCTGTTTTTT; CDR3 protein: CASSPGGGRIGELFF
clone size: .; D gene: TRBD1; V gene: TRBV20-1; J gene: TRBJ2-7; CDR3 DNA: TGCAGTGCCAAGGGGGCCGGGGTACACACGGAGCCCTACGCCTACGAGCAGTACTTC; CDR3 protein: CSAKGAGVHTEPYAYEQYF
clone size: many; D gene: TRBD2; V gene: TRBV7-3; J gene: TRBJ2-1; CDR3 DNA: TGTGCCAGCAGCCCAAGAGGGACTAGCGGATACAATGAGCAGTTCTTC; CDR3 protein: CASSPRGTSGYNEQFF
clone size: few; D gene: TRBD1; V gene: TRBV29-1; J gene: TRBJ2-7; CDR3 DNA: TGCAGCGTTGGGACAGGGGGCGATTACGAGCAGTACTTC; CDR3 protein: CSVGTGGDYEQYF
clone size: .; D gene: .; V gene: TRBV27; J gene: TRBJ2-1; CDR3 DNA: TGTGCCACCCGGAAGCTGGCAGCTAGCGAGGCCTCCTACAATGAGCAGTTCTTC; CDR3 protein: CATRKLAASEASYNEQFF
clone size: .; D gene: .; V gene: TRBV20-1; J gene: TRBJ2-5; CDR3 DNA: TGCAGTGCCGATTGGGGGGGCCGCCAAGAGACCCAGTACTTC; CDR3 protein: CSADWGGRQETQYF
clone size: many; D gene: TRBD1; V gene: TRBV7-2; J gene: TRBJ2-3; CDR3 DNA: TGTGCCAGCAGCTCGAAGACAGGGGGCGTTGGTACGCAGTATTTT; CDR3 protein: CASSSKTGGVGTQYF
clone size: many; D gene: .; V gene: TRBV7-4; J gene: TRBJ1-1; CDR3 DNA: TGTGCCAGCAGCTTAGGGGCGAACGCTGAAGCTTTCTTT; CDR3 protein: CASSLGANAEAFF
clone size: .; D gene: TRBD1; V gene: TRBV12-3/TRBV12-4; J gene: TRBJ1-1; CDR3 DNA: TGTGCCAGCAGTTTTGGGCCCTCAGGGGGTGGCATGAACACTGAAGCTTTCTTT; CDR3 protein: CASSFGPSGGGMNTEAFF
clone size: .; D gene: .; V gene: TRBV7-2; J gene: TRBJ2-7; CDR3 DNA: TGTGCCAGCAGAGACAGGATCAACTCCTACGAGCAGTACTTC; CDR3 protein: CASRDRINSYEQYF